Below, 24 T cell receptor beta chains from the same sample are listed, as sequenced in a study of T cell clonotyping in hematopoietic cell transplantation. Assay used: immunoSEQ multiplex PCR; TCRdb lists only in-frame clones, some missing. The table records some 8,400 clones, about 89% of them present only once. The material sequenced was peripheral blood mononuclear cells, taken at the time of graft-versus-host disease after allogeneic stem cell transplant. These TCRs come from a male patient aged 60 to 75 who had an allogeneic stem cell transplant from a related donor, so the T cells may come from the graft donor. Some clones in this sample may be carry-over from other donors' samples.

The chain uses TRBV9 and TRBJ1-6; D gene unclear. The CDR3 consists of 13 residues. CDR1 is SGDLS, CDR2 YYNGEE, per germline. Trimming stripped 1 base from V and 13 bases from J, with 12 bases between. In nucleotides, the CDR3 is TGTGCCAGCAGCGTACGGGAGTCCTCGCCCCTCCACTTT. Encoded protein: CASSVRESSPLHF.

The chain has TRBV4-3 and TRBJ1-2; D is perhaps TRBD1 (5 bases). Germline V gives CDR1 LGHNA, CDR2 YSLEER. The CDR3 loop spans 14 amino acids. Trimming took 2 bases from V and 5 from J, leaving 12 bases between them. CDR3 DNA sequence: TGCGCCAGCAGCCAACGGGGGGTTGGATATGGCTACACCTTC. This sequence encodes CASSQRGVGYGYTF.

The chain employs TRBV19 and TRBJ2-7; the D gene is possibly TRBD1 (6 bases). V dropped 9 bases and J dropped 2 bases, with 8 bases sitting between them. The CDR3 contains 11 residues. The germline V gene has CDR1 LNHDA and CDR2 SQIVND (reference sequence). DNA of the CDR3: TGTGCCAGCAGGGGTCCCTACGAGCAGTACTTC. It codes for CASRGPYEQYF. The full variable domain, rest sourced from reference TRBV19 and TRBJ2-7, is DGGITQSPKYLFRKEGQNVTLSCEQNLNHDAMYWYRQDPGQGLRLIYYSQIVNDFQKGDIAEGYSVSREKKESFPLTVTSAQKNPTAFYLCASRGPYEQYFGPGTRLTVT.

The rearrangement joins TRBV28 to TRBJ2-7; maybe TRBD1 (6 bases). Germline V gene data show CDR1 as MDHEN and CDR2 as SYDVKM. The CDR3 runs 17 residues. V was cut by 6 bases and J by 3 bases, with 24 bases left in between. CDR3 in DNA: TGTGCCAGCAGGATTGGGATTACCGGGACAAAGCACTACGAGCAGTACTTC. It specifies CASRIGITGTKHYEQYF.

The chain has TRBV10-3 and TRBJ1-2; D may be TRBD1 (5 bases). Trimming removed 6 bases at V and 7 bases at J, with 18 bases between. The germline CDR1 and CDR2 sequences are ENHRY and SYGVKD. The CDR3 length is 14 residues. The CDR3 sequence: CAIRGDGSGSGYTF. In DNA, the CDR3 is TGTGCCATCAGGGGGGACGGGAGCGGGTCTGGCTACACCTTC.

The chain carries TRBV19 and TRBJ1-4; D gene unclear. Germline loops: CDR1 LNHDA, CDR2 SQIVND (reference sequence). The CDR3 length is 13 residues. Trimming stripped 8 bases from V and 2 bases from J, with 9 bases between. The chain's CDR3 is CASSQETNEKLFF. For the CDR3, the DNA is TGTGCCAGTTCCCAGGAGACTAATGAAAAACTGTTTTTT. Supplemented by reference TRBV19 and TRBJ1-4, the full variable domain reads DGGITQSPKYLFRKEGQNVTLSCEQNLNHDAMYWYRQDPGQGLRLIYYSQIVNDFQKGDIAEGYSVSREKKESFPLTVTSAQKNPTAFYLCASSQETNEKLFFGSGTQLSVL.

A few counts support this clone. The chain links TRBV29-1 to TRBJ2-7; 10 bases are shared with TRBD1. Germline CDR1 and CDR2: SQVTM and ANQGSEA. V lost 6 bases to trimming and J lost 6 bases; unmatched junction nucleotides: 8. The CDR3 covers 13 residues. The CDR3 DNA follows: TGCAGCGTGACAGGGACAGGGGTAGGCGAGCAGTACTTC. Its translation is CSVTGTGVGEQYF.

The CDR3: CASSLEEGNEQFF. CDR3 DNA: TGTGCCAGCAGCTTAGAAGAGGGAAATGAGCAGTTCTTC. This chain connects TRBV11-3 to TRBJ2-1, with a tentative D call TRBD2 (5 bases). Germline loops: CDR1 SGHNT, CDR2 YENEEA. V gave up 0 bases and J gave up 7 bases, with 7 bases separating them. The CDR3 covers 13 residues.

In nucleotides, the CDR3 is TGTGCCAGCTCACCCGGGACAAGTATGAACACTGAAGCTTTCTTT. This codes for CASSPGTSMNTEAFF. The chain is built from TRBV18 and TRBJ1-1, with D possibly being TRBD1 (6 bases). V was clipped by 3 bases and J by 0 bases, with 11 bases between them. Germline V gene sequence: CDR1 KGHSH, CDR2 LQKENI. The CDR3 loop spans 15 amino acids. Complete variable domain (other parts from reference TRBV18 and TRBJ1-1): NAGVMQNPRHLVRRRGQEARLRCSPMKGHSHVYWYRQLPEEGLKFMVYLQKENIIDESGMPKERFSAEFPKEGPSILRIQQVVRGDSAAYFCASSPGTSMNTEAFFGQGTRLTVV.

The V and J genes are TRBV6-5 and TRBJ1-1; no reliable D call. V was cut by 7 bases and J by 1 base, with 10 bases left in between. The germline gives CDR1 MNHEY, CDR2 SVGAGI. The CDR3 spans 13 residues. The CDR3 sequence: CASKTWENTEAFF. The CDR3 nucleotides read TGTGCCAGCAAGACCTGGGAGAACACTGAAGCTTTCTTT.

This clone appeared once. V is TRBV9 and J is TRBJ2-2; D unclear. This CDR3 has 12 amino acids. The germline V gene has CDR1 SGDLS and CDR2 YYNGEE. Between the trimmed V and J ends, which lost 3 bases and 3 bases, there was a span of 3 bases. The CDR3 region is CASSGYTGELFF. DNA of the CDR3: TGTGCCAGCAGCGGATACACCGGGGAGCTGTTTTTT.

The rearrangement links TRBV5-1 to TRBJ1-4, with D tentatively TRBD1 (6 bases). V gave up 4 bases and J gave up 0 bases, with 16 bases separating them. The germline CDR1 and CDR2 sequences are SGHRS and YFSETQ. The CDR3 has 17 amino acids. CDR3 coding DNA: TGCGCCAGCAGCCAACCGACAGGAAGGCCAACTAATGAAAAACTGTTTTTT. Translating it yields CASSQPTGRPTNEKLFF.

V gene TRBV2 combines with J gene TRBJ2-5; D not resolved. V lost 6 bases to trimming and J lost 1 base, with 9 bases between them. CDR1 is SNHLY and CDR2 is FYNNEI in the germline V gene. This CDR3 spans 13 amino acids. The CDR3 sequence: CASRDRVQETQYF. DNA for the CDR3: TGTGCCAGCAGGGATCGAGTCCAAGAGACCCAGTACTTC.

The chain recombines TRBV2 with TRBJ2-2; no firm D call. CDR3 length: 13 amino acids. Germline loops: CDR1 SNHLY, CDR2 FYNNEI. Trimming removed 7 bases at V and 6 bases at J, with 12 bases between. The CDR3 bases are TGTGCCAGCACCCCGGCCGGCGCCGGGGAGCTGTTTTTT. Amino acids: CASTPAGAGELFF.

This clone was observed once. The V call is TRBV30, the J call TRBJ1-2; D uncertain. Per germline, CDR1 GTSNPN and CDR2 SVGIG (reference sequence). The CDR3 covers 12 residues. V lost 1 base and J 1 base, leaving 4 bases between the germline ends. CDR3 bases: TGTGCCTGGAGTGCCGGTAACTATGGCTACACCTTC. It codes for CAWSAGNYGYTF.

For the CDR3, the DNA is TGTGCCAGTAGTATTGGGGAGGAGCAGTTCTTC. It yields the protein CASSIGEEQFF. This chain connects TRBV19 to TRBJ2-1, with D perhaps matching TRBD2 (5 bases). Germline CDR1 LNHDA, CDR2 SQIVND (reference sequence). Trimming stripped 3 bases from V and 10 bases from J, with 7 bases between. This CDR3 has 11 residues.

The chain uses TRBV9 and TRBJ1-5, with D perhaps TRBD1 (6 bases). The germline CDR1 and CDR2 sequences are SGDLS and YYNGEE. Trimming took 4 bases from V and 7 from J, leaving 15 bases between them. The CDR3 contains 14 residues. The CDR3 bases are TGTGCCAGCAGCCCTACAGGGAGAGGACAGCCCCAGCATTTT. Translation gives CASSPTGRGQPQHF.

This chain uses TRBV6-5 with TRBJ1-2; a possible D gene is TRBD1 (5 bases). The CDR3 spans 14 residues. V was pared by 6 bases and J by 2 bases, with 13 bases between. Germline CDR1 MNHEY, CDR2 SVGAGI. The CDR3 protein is CASSPRDGNYGYTF. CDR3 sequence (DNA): TGTGCCAGCAGCCCTCGGGACGGAAACTATGGCTACACCTTC.

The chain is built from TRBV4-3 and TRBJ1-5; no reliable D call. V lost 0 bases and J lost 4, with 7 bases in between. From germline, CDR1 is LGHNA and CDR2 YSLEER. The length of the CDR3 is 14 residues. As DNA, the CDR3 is TGCGCCAGCAGCCAAGACTTGAGGAATCAGCCCCAGCATTTT. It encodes CASSQDLRNQPQHF.

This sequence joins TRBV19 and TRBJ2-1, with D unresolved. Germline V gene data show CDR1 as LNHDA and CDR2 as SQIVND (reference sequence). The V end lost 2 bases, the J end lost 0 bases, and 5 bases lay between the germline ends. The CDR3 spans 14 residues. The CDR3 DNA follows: TGTGCCAGTAGTATATATGACTCCTACAATGAGCAGTTCTTC. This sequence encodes CASSIYDSYNEQFF.

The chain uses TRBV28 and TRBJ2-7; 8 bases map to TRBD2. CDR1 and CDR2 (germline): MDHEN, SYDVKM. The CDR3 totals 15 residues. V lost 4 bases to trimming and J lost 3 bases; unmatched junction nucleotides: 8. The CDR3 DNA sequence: TGTGCCAGCAGTTGGACGGGACTAGAAGGCTACGAGCAGTACTTC. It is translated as CASSWTGLEGYEQYF.

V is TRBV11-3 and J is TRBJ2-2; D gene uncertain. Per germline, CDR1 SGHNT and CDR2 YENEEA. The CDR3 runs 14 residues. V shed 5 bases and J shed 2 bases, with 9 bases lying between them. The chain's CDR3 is CASSPRGNTGELFF. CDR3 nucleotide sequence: TGTGCCAGCAGCCCCCGAGGAAACACCGGGGAGCTGTTTTTT.

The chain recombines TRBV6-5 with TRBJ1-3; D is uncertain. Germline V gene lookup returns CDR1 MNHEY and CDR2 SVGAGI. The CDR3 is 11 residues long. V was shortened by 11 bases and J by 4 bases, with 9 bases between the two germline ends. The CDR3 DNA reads TGTGCCTACCCTAGCGGAAACACCATATATTTT. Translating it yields CAYPSGNTIYF.

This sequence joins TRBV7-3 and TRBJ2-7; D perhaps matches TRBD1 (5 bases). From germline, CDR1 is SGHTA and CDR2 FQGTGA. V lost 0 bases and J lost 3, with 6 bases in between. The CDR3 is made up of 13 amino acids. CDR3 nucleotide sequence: TGTGCCAGCAGCTTAACCAGGGACTACGAGCAGTACTTC. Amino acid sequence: CASSLTRDYEQYF.